This T cell receptor (beta chain) stems from a study of shared clonotypes between healthy human individuals. Assay: immunoSEQ multiplex PCR; the TCRdb copy retains only in-frame clones and omits some. The sample shows more than 1.2 million clones, about 98.5% of them seen only once. Donors were Caucasian adults residing in Nashville, Tennessee, USA. Both subsets, CD45RA+ naive and CD45RA-negative memory, were split from the CD4+ cells. With V trimmed by 3 bases and J by 0 bases, 14 bases remained unmatched. This CDR3 region has 19 residues. The germline V gene encodes CDR1 KGHSH and CDR2 LQKENI. The TCR comes from a man aged 25-40 years in good health. This chain connects TRBV18 to TRBJ2-1, with 7 bases aligning to TRBD2. The specimen sequenced was naive CD4+ T cells sorted from blood. Subset indicated: CD45RA+ positively selected. Here the CDR3 DNA reads TGTGCCAGCTCACCTATTCGTAGGCTAGCGGAGAGCTCCTACAATGAGCAGTTCTTC. As protein: CASSPIRRLAESSYNEQFF.